The 24 T cell receptor beta chains below come from one sample, sequenced in a study of blood T cell repertoires in COVID-19 (dated by TCRdb to the early 2020s). Libraries were prepared through the immunoSEQ multiplex PCR assay. TCRdb mirrors the immuneACCESS table, restricted to in-frame sequences. Some clones are absent from its copies; in checked studies, under half trace to an unresolved V gene, and the reason for the others is unknown. Recorded for this sample are about 83,000 clones; roughly 90% of them occurred a single time. 3% of the sample is held by the ten biggest clonotypes. Sequenced material: peripheral blood. The receptor set was obtained from a woman aged 45-65 years with active or convalescent COVID-19.

The rearrangement joins TRBV11-2 to TRBJ2-7; 9 positions agree with TRBD1. This CDR3 spans 15 amino acids. The V and J ends lost 5 bases and 3 bases, in that order; junction bases with no gene match: 8. The germline CDR1 and CDR2 sequences are SGHAT and FQNNGV. The CDR3 protein is CASSRADRGDYEQYF. The CDR3 region has the DNA TGTGCCAGCAGCCGGGCGGACAGGGGCGACTACGAGCAGTACTTC.

The chain has TRBV6-6 and TRBJ1-6; a possible D gene is TRBD1 (5 bases). Germline V gives CDR1 MNHNY, CDR2 SVGAGI (reference sequence). There are 15 residues in the CDR3. Trimming took 6 bases from V and 6 from J, leaving 15 bases between them. Written as DNA, the CDR3 is TGTGCCAGCAGCCCCCAGACAGAGTCTAATTCACCCCTCCACTTT. This sequence encodes CASSPQTESNSPLHF.

This rearrangement joins TRBV27 to TRBJ1-1; 12 bases match TRBD1. The CDR3 consists of 18 residues. The V gene end was trimmed by 3 bases and the J gene end by 5 bases; junction bases not matched to a gene: 13. Germline V gene lookup returns CDR1 MNHEY and CDR2 SMNVEV (reference sequence). Here the CDR3 DNA reads TGTGCCAGCAGTTTTAAGGGACAGGGGGCGCCAGTATGGACTGAAGCTTTCTTT. The encoded protein is CASSFKGQGAPVWTEAFF.

The sample holds a few counts of this clone. The chain couples TRBV7-6 to TRBJ2-3; no clear D gene. From germline, CDR1 is SGHVS and CDR2 FNYEAQ. The CDR3 spans 12 residues. Trimming removed 4 bases at V and 6 bases at J, with 8 bases between. CDR3 nucleotides: TGTGCCAGCAGCTCCTCAGTGGATACGCAGTATTTT. Protein product: CASSSSVDTQYF.

V usage is TRBV5-1 and J usage is TRBJ2-5, with a weak D call TRBD2 (6 bases). The CDR3 is 15 residues long. Germline CDR1 reads SGHRS; CDR2 reads YFSETQ. V was cut by 0 bases and J by 4 bases, with 13 bases left in between. The CDR3 region has the DNA TGCGCCAGCAGCTTGGGAGGGGAGGTAGTAGAGACCCAGTACTTC. Protein product: CASSLGGEVVETQYF.

V gene TRBV25-1 combines with J gene TRBJ1-2; D perhaps matches TRBD1 (5 bases). Germline assignment: CDR1 MGHDK and CDR2 SYGVNS. The CDR3 is 15 residues long. Trimming pared 1 base from V and 6 bases from J, leaving 15 bases between. This chain's CDR3 is CASSESLSGPNGYTF. CDR3 DNA: TGTGCCAGCAGTGAATCGCTCTCAGGGCCGAATGGCTACACCTTC.

The chain carries TRBV2 and TRBJ2-5; the D is unclear. The V gene lost 6 bases and the J gene lost 5 bases, with 10 bases spanning the gap. The CDR3 covers 12 residues. Germline values: CDR1 SNHLY, CDR2 FYNNEI. CDR3 bases: TGTGCCAGCAGACTTCAGGCGGAGACCCAGTACTTC. Amino acid sequence: CASRLQAETQYF.

The chain couples TRBV10-3 to TRBJ1-4; D uncertain. Trimming took 7 bases from V and 3 from J, leaving 9 bases between them. There are 13 residues in the CDR3. Germline V lookup: CDR1 ENHRY, CDR2 SYGVKD. CDR3 bases: TGTGCCATCAACCCCGGGGCTAATGAAAAACTGTTTTTT. It yields the protein CAINPGANEKLFF.

The chain joins TRBV19 to TRBJ2-7; 9 bases line up with TRBD1. V trimming: 1 base; J trimming: 3 bases; junction bases outside the gene matches: 4. CDR1 LNHDA and CDR2 SQIVND come from the germline V gene (reference sequence). This CDR3 contains 15 residues. CDR3: CASSIVGTGSYEQYF. CDR3 coding DNA: TGTGCCAGTAGTATAGTTGGGACAGGGAGCTACGAGCAGTACTTC.

The chain couples TRBV6-5 to TRBJ2-3; 7 nucleotides agree with TRBD1. CDR1 MNHEY and CDR2 SVGAGI come from the germline V gene. The CDR3 loop spans 15 amino acids. With V trimmed by 6 bases and J by 2 bases, 8 bases remained unmatched. CDR3 in DNA: TGTGCCAGCAGACCCGACAGGGTTTACACAGATACGCAGTATTTT. Its protein is CASRPDRVYTDTQYF.

The chain combines TRBV7-9 with TRBJ2-2; possibly TRBD2 for D (5 bases). This CDR3 is built from 16 residues. V was shortened by 1 base and J by 0 bases, with 9 bases between the two germline ends. Germline CDR1 reads SEHNR; CDR2 reads FQNEAQ (reference sequence). The CDR3 nucleotides read TGTGCCAGCAGCTTAGGTCGGGATACGAACACCGGGGAGCTGTTTTTT. Residues: CASSLGRDTNTGELFF.

This clone was recorded once. This rearrangement joins TRBV27 to TRBJ1-5; TRBD1 might be the D (5 bases). Germline V gene data show CDR1 as MNHEY and CDR2 as SMNVEV (reference sequence). The V end lost 2 bases, the J end lost 5 bases, and 7 bases lay between the germline ends. The CDR3 is made up of 13 amino acids. This CDR3 is CASSLQGDQPQHF. The CDR3 DNA is TGTGCCAGCAGTTTACAGGGTGATCAGCCCCAGCATTTT.

The chain employs TRBV2 and TRBJ1-6, with 7 bases fitting TRBD1. CDR3 length equals 15 residues. Trimming took 6 bases from V and 7 from J; bases not matched to a gene: 9. Germline assignment: CDR1 SNHLY and CDR2 FYNNEI. CDR3 protein: CASSSRGAGNSPLHF. CDR3 bases: TGTGCCAGCAGCTCCAGGGGGGCGGGAAATTCACCCCTCCACTTT.

The chain has TRBV3-1 (or the pseudogene TRBV3-2) and TRBJ2-3; perhaps TRBD1 as D (5 bases). This CDR3 is built from 11 residues. Trimming left V 4 bases short and J 8 bases short, with 7 bases between. Germline V gives CDR1 LGHDT, CDR2 YNNKEL (reference sequence). The chain's CDR3 is CASSRDSTQYF. CDR3 in DNA: TGTGCCAGCAGCCGCGACAGTACGCAGTATTTT.

V gene TRBV6-2 or TRBV6-3 combines with J gene TRBJ1-2; 11 bases line up with TRBD1. The junction had 7 bases not matched to a gene; V was cut back by 8 bases and J by 8 bases. Per the germline V gene, CDR1 is MNHEY and CDR2 is SVGEGT. This CDR3 comprises 13 residues. CDR3 in DNA: TGTGCCAGCCGCCGGACAGGGGGCTCGGGCTACACCTTC. Its translation: CASRRTGGSGYTF.

V is TRBV6-5 and J is TRBJ1-5; 7 bases line up with TRBD1. Losses at the gene ends were 5 bases for V and 7 bases for J; bases not matched to a gene: 8. CDR1 is MNHEY and CDR2 is SVGAGI in the germline V gene. This CDR3 is 14 amino acids long. CDR3 nucleotide sequence: TGTGCCAGCAGTAGGACAGGTTGGAGCCAGCCCCAGCATTTT. Its translation is CASSRTGWSQPQHF.

This clone was observed a few times. This sequence joins TRBV30 and TRBJ1-1; no firm D call. This CDR3 contains 15 residues. Per germline, CDR1 GTSNPN and CDR2 SVGIG (reference sequence). The V and J ends lost 0 bases and 1 base respectively, with 12 bases between them. CDR3 nucleotide sequence: TGTGCCTGGAGTGTAGCACCTTTTCCGAACACTGAAGCTTTCTTT. It translates to CAWSVAPFPNTEAFF.

This clone was seen a single time. Here the CDR3 reads CASSLDPGSADTQYF. The CDR3 coding sequence is TGTGCCAGCAGCTTAGATCCCGGGTCTGCAGATACGCAGTATTTT. V gene TRBV11-2 combines with J gene TRBJ2-3; no definite D call. The V gene's germline CDR1 is SGHAT and CDR2 FQNNGV. This CDR3 comprises 15 residues. The V and J ends lost 0 bases and 4 bases respectively, with 11 bases between them.

V and J are TRBV5-1 and TRBJ1-1; weak D call: TRBD1 (5 bases). The germline gives CDR1 SGHRS, CDR2 YFSETQ. V was cut by 1 base and J by 5 bases, with 15 bases left in between. This CDR3 comprises 15 residues. The CDR3 loop reads CASSLFGGRGTEAFF. The CDR3 DNA reads TGCGCCAGCAGCTTGTTTGGAGGACGGGGGACTGAAGCTTTCTTT.

This clone was counted ten times or more. The V and J genes are TRBV6-2 or TRBV6-3 and TRBJ2-7; maybe TRBD1 (5 bases). V gave up 5 bases and J gave up 3 bases, with 17 bases separating them. From germline, CDR1 is MNHEY and CDR2 SVGEGT. The CDR3 loop spans 15 amino acids. The CDR3 protein is CASSSPVGVRYEQYF. CDR3 in DNA: TGTGCCAGCAGTAGCCCCGTAGGGGTCCGCTACGAGCAGTACTTC.

This clone has only one observation. The genes are TRBV19 and TRBJ2-3; 11 bases agree with TRBD2. V lost 3 bases to trimming and J lost 5 bases; unmatched junction nucleotides: 1. Germline V lookup: CDR1 LNHDA, CDR2 SQIVND (reference sequence). The CDR3 runs to 14 residues. In DNA form, the CDR3 reads TGTGCCAGTAGTATTCTAGCGGGGGGAGATACGCAGTATTTT. Translation: CASSILAGGDTQYF.

The gene calls are TRBV12-5 and TRBJ1-2; TRBD1 might be the D (5 bases). The ends were cut back, 0 bases at V and 7 bases at J, with 9 bases in the middle. The CDR3 totals 13 residues. CDR1 is LGHNT, CDR2 FRNRAP, per germline. The CDR3 nucleotides are TGTGCTAGTGGTTTGGTAGCTGGGGCTGGCTACACCTTC. This sequence encodes CASGLVAGAGYTF.

This chain joins TRBV24-1 and TRBJ2-3, with 11 bases lining up with TRBD1. Germline V gene data show CDR1 as KGHDR and CDR2 as SFDVKD. CDR3 length equals 15 residues. V gave up 5 bases and J gave up 4 bases; unmatched junction bases: 4. The CDR3 sequence is CATSVGQGASDTQYF. CDR3 sequence (DNA): TGTGCCACCAGTGTAGGACAGGGGGCTTCAGATACGCAGTATTTT.

In its sample, this clone was seen a few times. This chain joins TRBV20-1 and TRBJ1-2, with D possibly matching TRBD1 (5 bases). Germline CDR1 is DFQATT and CDR2 is SNEGSKA (reference sequence). Trimming pared 3 bases from V and 4 bases from J, leaving 12 bases between. The CDR3 covers 13 residues. This CDR3 reads CSASRGPLYGYTF. In DNA, the CDR3 is TGCAGTGCTAGTAGGGGCCCCCTCTATGGCTACACCTTC.